This TCR beta chain was documented in a study of T-cell reconstitution after alpha-beta-depleted transplantation in children. A TCRbeta library incorporating unique molecular identifiers was prepared. Via MiXCR, TCRdb re-called the PCR reads, giving one row per CDR3 protein. This table holds 550,000 to 800,000 distinct CDR3 sequences, over 10% found once. This clonotype showed up many times. The antigen is not known. Whole-study results and caveats: Elevated TCRbeta diversity at day 60 was traced, in some patients, to surviving recipient T cells and thymic progenitors. By about two months after transplant, alpha-beta T cells reportedly arose from several hundred graft clones that had expanded. Hyperexpanded clones declined; after one year, newly produced T cells mostly supplied diversity.

The CDR3 runs to 14 residues. Germline-derived CDR1 and CDR2 are SGHRS and YFSETQ. V dropped 2 bases and J dropped 8 bases, with 13 bases sitting between them. The J gene is TRBJ1-4, the V gene TRBV5-1; D is perhaps TRBD1 (5 bases). Sequencing used PBMCs, obtained before TCRalphabeta/CD19-depleted stem cell transplant. The source is a girl under 10 years old with congenital amegakaryocytic thrombocytopenia, due to receive a stem cell transplant. The CDR3 coding sequence is TGCGCCAGCAGCTTCGGCCCGTCAGGGGAAAAACTGTTTTTT. It translates to CASSFGPSGEKLFF.